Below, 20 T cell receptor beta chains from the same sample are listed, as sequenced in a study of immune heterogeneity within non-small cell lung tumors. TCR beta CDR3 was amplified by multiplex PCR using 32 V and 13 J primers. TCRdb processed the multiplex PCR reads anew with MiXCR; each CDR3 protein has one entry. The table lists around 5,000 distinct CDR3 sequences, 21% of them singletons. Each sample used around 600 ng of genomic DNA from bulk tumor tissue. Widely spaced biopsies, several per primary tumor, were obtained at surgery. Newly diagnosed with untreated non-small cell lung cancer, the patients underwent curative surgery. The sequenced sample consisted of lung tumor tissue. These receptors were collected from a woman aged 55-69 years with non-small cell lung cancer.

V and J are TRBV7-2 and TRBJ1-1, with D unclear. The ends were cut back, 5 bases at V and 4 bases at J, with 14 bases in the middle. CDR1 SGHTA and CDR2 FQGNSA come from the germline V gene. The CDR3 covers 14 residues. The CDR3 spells CASSAQDFGTEAFF. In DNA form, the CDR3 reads TGTGCCAGCAGCGCCCAGGACTTTGGCACTGAAGCTTTCTTT.

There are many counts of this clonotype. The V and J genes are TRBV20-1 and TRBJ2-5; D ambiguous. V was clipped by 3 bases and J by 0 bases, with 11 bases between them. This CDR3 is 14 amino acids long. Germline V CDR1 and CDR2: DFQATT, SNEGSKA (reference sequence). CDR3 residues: CSASVGWYQETQYF. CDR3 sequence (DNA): TGCAGTGCTAGTGTCGGCTGGTACCAAGAGACCCAGTACTTC.

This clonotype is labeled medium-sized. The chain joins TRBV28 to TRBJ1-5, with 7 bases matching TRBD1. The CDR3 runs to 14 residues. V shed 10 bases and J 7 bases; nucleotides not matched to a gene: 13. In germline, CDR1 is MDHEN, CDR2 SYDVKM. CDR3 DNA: TGTGCCACTATACTAGGGCAGGGGGGACAGCCCCAGCATTTT. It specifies CATILGQGGQPQHF.

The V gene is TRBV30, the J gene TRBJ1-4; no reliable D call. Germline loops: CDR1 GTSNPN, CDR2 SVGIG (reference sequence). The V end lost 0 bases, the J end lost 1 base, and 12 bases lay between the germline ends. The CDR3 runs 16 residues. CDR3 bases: TGTGCCTGGAGTGTAGCGTTCGGGAGAACTAATGAAAAACTGTTTTTT. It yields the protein CAWSVAFGRTNEKLFF.

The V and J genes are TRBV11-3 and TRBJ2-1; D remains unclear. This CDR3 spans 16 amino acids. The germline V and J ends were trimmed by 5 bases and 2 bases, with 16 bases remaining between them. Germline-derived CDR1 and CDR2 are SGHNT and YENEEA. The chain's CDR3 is CASSPTPAEAYNEQFF. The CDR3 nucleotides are TGTGCCAGCAGCCCAACCCCCGCCGAGGCCTACAATGAGCAGTTCTTC.

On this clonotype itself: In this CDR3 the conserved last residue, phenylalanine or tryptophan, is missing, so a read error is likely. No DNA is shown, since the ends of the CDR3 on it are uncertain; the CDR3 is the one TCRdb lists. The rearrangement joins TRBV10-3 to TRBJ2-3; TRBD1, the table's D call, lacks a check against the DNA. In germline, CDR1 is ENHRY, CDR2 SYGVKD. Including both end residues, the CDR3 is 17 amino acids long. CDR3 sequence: CAISWGDSLNTESFFGQ.

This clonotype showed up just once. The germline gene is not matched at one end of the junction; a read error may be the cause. CDR3 DNA sequence: TGCGCCAGCAGCTTAGAAGTTTCAGCTAATGAAAAACTGTTTTTT. It codes for CASSLEVSANEKLFF. V and J are TRBV7-9 and TRBJ1-4, with D unclear. This CDR3 comprises 15 residues. Germline CDR1 SEHNR, CDR2 FQNEAQ (reference sequence). The whole variable domain, remainder taken from reference TRBV7-9 and TRBJ1-4, is DTGVSQNPRHKITKRGQNVTFRCDPISEHNRLYWYRQTLGQGPEFLTYFQNEAQLEKSRLLSDRFSAERPKGSFSTLEIQRTEQGDSAMYLCASSLEVSANEKLFFGSGTQLSVL.

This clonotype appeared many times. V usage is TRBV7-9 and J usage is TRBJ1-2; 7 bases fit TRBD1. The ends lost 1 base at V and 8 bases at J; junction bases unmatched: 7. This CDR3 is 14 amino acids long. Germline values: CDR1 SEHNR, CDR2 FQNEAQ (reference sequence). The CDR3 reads CASSLEGARKGYTF. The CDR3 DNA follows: TGTGCCAGCAGCTTAGAGGGGGCGCGTAAAGGCTACACCTTC.

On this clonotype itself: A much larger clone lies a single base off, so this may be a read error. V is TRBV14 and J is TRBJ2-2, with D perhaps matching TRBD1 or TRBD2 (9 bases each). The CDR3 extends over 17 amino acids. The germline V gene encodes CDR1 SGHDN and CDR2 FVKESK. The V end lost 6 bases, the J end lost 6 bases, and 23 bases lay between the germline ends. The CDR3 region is CASRQRGDRAIAGELFF. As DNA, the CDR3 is TGTGCCAGCAGACAGCGGGGGGACAGGGCTATCGCCGGGGAGCTGTTTTTT.

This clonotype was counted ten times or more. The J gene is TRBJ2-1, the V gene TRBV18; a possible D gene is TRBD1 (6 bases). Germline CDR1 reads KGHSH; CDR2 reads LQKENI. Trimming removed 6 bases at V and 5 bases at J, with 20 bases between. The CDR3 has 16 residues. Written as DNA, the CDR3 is TGTGCCAGCTCGCTAAGCAGGGGACCGACCCACAATGAGCAGTTCTTC. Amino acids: CASSLSRGPTHNEQFF.

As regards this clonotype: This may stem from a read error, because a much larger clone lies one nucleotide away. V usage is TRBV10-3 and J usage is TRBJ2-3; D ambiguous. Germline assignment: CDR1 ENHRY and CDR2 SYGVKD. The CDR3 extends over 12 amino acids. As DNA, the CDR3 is TGTGCCATGAGTGACCGTACAGATACGCAGTATTTT. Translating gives CAMSDRTDTQYF.

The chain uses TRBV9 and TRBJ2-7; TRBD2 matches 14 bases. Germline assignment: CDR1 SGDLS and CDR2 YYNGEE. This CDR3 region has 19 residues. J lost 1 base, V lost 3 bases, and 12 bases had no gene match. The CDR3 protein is CASSASGTSGSTESYEQYF. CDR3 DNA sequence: TGTGCCAGCAGCGCATCCGGGACTAGCGGGAGTACGGAGTCCTACGAGCAGTACTTC.

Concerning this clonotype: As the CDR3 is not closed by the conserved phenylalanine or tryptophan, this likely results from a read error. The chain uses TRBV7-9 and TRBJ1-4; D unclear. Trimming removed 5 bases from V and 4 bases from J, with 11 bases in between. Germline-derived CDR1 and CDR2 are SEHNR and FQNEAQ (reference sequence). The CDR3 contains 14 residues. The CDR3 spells CASSPGPGNEKLFS. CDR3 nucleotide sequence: TGTGCCAGCAGCCCTGGACCGGGTAATGAAAAACTGTTTTCT.

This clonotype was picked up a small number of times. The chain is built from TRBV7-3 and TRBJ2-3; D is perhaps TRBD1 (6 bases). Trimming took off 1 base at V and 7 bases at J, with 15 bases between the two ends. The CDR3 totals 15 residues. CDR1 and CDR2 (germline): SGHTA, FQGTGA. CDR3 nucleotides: TGTGCCAGCAGCTTAAATGGGGGCCGGGCTAATACGCAGTATTTT. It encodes CASSLNGGRANTQYF.

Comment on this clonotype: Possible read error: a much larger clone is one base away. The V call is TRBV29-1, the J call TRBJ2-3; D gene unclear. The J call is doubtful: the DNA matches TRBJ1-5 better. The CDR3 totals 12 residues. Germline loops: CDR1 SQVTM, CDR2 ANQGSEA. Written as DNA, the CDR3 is TGCAGCGTTGAATCCGGCACAGATACGCAGCATTTT. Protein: CSVESGTDTQHF.

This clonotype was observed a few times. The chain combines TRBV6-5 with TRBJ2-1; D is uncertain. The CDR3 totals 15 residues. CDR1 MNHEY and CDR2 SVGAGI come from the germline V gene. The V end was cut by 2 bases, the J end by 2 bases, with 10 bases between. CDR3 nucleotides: TGTGCCAGCAGTTACGGGTCCCAGACCTACAATGAGCAGTTCTTC. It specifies CASSYGSQTYNEQFF.

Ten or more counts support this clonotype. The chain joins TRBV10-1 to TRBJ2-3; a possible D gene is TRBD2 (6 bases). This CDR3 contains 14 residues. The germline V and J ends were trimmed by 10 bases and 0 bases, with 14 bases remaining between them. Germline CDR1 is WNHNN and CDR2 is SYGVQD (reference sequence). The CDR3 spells CAIHKGTSTDTQYF. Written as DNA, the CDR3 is TGCGCCATCCACAAGGGGACTAGCACAGATACGCAGTATTTT.

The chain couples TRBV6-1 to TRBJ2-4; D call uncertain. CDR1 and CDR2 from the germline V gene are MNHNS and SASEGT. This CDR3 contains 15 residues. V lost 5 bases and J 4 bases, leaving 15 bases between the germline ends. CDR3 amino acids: CASSPLSIGKNIQYF. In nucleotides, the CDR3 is TGTGCCAGCAGTCCGCTAAGCATCGGAAAAAACATTCAGTACTTC.

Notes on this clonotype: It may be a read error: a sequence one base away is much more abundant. Here the CDR3 DNA reads TGTGCCAGCAGTATCACACGAGAAGCTTTCTTT. Translating gives CASSITREAFF. The V and J genes are TRBV28 and TRBJ1-1, with D hard to call. Trimming cost V 5 bases and J 8 bases, with 9 bases left between them. This CDR3 comprises 11 residues. Germline assignment: CDR1 MDHEN and CDR2 SYDVKM.

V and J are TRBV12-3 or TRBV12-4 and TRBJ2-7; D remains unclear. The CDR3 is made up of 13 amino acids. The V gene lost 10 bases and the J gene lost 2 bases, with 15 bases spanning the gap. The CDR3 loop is CATAQDLTYEQYF. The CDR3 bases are TGTGCCACCGCGCAGGATCTCACCTACGAGCAGTACTTC.